The clone carrying this TCR beta chain has at least ten counts. Antigen: not known. Template switching introduced a universal primer site, and the cDNA bore unique molecular identifiers. TCRdb analysed the 5' RACE reads with MiXCR anew, one entry per CDR3 protein. Counted here are a few hundred thousand distinct CDR3 sequences, around 9.6% occurring once; the ten biggest clones make up 3%. This record comes from a study of identical twins. The study's findings and limits: Analyses based on zero insertions could be partly confounded by invariant MAIT and iNKT cells. Among beta out-of-frame sequences, excess sharing between twins appeared weaker.

In germline, CDR1 is MNHEY, CDR2 SVGEGT. This CDR3 contains 14 residues. V was trimmed by 2 bases and J by 9 bases, leaving 13 bases between them. The same sample was also studied in work on yellow fever vaccine responses in identical twins.

This receptor was identified in a woman aged 18-29 years in good health. What was sequenced was PBMCs. The V call is TRBV6-2 or TRBV6-3, the J call TRBJ2-2; D may be TRBD2 (5 bases). CDR3: CASSYATRTWELFF. DNA for the CDR3: TGTGCCAGCAGTTACGCCACTAGGACCTGGGAGCTGTTTTTT.